The 14 T cell receptor beta chains presented below share a single source sample, sequenced in a study of early T cells in non-severe SARS-CoV-2 infection. From the 5' RACE reads, TCRdb called clonotypes with MiXCR, one entry per CDR3 protein. Among 90,000 to 120,000 distinct CDR3 sequences listed, around 10% were seen once. The source material was whole blood. All receptors come from an adult who was a healthcare worker with PCR-confirmed SARS-CoV-2 infection or an uninfected control (not recorded which).

This clonotype was seen a handful of times. The V call is TRBV20-1, the J call TRBJ2-1; no definite D call. Trimming took off 3 bases at V and 7 bases at J, with 10 bases between the two ends. The CDR3 extends over 12 amino acids. Germline lookup yields CDR1 DFQATT and CDR2 SNEGSKA (reference sequence). The CDR3 DNA sequence: TGCAGTGCTAGTGACAAGATAAATGAGCAGTTCTTC. The encoded protein is CSASDKINEQFF.

J is TRBJ1-4 and V is TRBV20-1; 7 bases are a match to TRBD1. V lost 5 bases to trimming and J lost 7 bases; unmatched junction nucleotides: 7. Germline CDR1 is DFQATT and CDR2 is SNEGSKA (reference sequence). The CDR3 spans 13 residues. The CDR3 loop is CSAFRGRGEKLFF. DNA for the CDR3: TGCAGTGCTTTTAGGGGGCGCGGTGAAAAACTGTTTTTT.

The chain recombines TRBV4-1 with TRBJ2-7, with a weak D call TRBD2 (6 bases). CDR3 length: 13 residues. Germline loops: CDR1 MGHRA, CDR2 YSYEKL. The V end lost 4 bases, the J end lost 5 bases, and 12 bases lay between the germline ends. CDR3 DNA sequence: TGCGCCAGCAGCCCGGGAGTAGCGGACGAGCAGTACTTC. Amino acid sequence: CASSPGVADEQYF.

The table lists this clonotype with a few counts. CDR3 in DNA: TGTGCCAGCAGCAAGATTTCGACTAGCGGAGAACCCCAGCGTCAGTTCTTC. Translated, it gives CASSKISTSGEPQRQFF. The chain is built from TRBV6-2 or TRBV6-3 and TRBJ2-1, with 9 bases identical to TRBD2. This CDR3 comprises 17 residues. CDR1 and CDR2 (germline): MNHEY, SVGEGT. J was trimmed by 13 bases and V by 6 bases; bases with no gene match: 22.

This clonotype was found a few times. This chain connects TRBV7-2 to TRBJ1-5; the D is unclear. Germline V CDR1 and CDR2: SGHTA, FQGNSA. V lost 5 bases and J lost 9, with 14 bases in between. The CDR3 runs 13 residues. In nucleotides, the CDR3 is TGTGCCAGCAGCACATGGGCAGAGTGGCCCCAGCATTTT. Translation: CASSTWAEWPQHF.

This clonotype came up many times. This chain uses TRBV19 with TRBJ1-4, with D possibly being TRBD1 (6 bases). The V end was cut by 4 bases, the J end by 2 bases, with 8 bases between. Germline values: CDR1 LNHDA, CDR2 SQIVND (reference sequence). This CDR3 spans 14 amino acids. The CDR3 DNA follows: TGTGCCAGTAGTACTAGGGGGACTAATGAAAAACTGTTTTTT. Amino acid sequence: CASSTRGTNEKLFF.

This clonotype was detected a few times. J is TRBJ2-5 and V is TRBV11-2; D may correspond to TRBD1 or TRBD2 (5 bases each). Per the germline V gene, CDR1 is SGHAT and CDR2 is FQNNGV. Trimming removed 3 bases at V and 2 bases at J, with 7 bases between. The CDR3 sequence is 13 residues long. CDR3 bases: TGTGCCAGCAGCTTTGGGACGCAAGAGACCCAGTACTTC. It translates to CASSFGTQETQYF.

This clonotype was seen many times. This chain connects TRBV5-1 to TRBJ2-1, with TRBD2 matching 7 bases. Germline CDR1 SGHRS, CDR2 YFSETQ. The V segment lost 0 bases and the J segment 0 bases; nucleotides outside the gene matches: 0. The CDR3 sequence is 15 residues long. For the CDR3, the DNA is TGCGCCAGCAGCTTGGGCGGGAGCTCCTACAATGAGCAGTTCTTC. Its translation is CASSLGGSSYNEQFF.

This clonotype was observed a handful of times. V and J are TRBV20-1 and TRBJ2-7, with TRBD2 matching 10 bases. Germline V gene data show CDR1 as DFQATT and CDR2 as SNEGSKA (reference sequence). The length of the CDR3 is 12 residues. Trimming took 6 bases from V and 7 from J; bases not matched to a gene: 6. The CDR3 bases are TGCAGTGCCAGCGGGAGGGCCCTAGAGCAGTACTTC. It specifies CSASGRALEQYF.

This clonotype was counted a few times. V gene TRBV4-3 combines with J gene TRBJ2-1; TRBD2 matches 9 bases. Germline lookup yields CDR1 LGHNA and CDR2 YSLEER. CDR3 length equals 15 residues. The V segment lost 2 bases and the J segment 4 bases; nucleotides outside the gene matches: 3. The CDR3 region is CASSQYSGSYNEQFF. The CDR3 bases are TGCGCCAGCAGCCAATATAGCGGGAGTTACAATGAGCAGTTCTTC.

This rearrangement joins TRBV7-2 to TRBJ2-5; D possibly corresponds to TRBD1 (5 bases). The V and J ends lost 3 bases and 3 bases respectively, with 8 bases between them. The CDR3 contains 13 residues. Germline V lookup: CDR1 SGHTA, CDR2 FQGNSA. CDR3 nucleotide sequence: TGTGCCAGCAGCTTGACAGTCAAAGAGACCCAGTACTTC. It yields the protein CASSLTVKETQYF.

This clonotype was observed a few times. The chain combines TRBV5-4 with TRBJ1-3; D is undetermined. Germline values: CDR1 SGHNT, CDR2 YYREEE (reference sequence). Trimming removed 0 bases from V and 0 bases from J, with 7 bases in between. This CDR3 comprises 15 residues. CDR3: CASSLGPSSGNTIYF. The CDR3 DNA is TGTGCCAGCAGCTTGGGGCCGAGCTCTGGAAACACCATATATTTT.

Ten or more counts support this clonotype. The V and J genes are TRBV12-3 or TRBV12-4 and TRBJ2-7; 8 positions match TRBD2. V was pared by 2 bases and J by 4 bases, with 10 bases of the junction left unmatched. This CDR3 region has 16 residues. The CDR3 here is CASSLIPAGESYEQYF. In DNA, the CDR3 is TGTGCCAGCAGTTTAATCCCAGCGGGAGAATCGTACGAGCAGTACTTC.

This clonotype was recorded at least ten times. The rearrangement joins TRBV28 to TRBJ1-2, with D perhaps TRBD1 (6 bases). The V gene's germline CDR1 is MDHEN and CDR2 SYDVKM. Trimming took 6 bases from V and 7 from J, leaving 15 bases between them. This CDR3 comprises 13 residues. The DNA of the CDR3 is TGTGCCAGCAGCCGAGAACAGGGCTCTGGCTACACCTTC. It translates to CASSREQGSGYTF.